This T cell receptor (beta chain) was sequenced in a study of shared clonotypes between healthy human individuals (dated by TCRdb to 2019 to 2021). Concerning the study at large: The cohort included three men and a couple of women between 18 and 49 years of age. Per donor, three plates each were used for CD4 naive and CD4 memory, two for CD8 naive, and one for CD8 memory. To estimate repertoire size and how much clonotypes are shared between individuals, the study performed deep sequencing of blood TCR repertoires from about 5 healthy adults. Between about 0.9 and 10 billion PBMCs per donor were obtained by leukapheresis. Libraries were prepared and TCR repertoires were sequenced by different laboratories using diverse techniques, in order to increase sequencing depth and limit assay-specific biases. On the study overall, not on this receptor specifically: The small number of donors limited the genetic and exposure-history diversity represented. Naive subsets generally had larger estimated clonotype richness than memory subsets did. Pairwise subsampling led to the expectation that sequencing depth would affect the degree of clonotype sharing among donors. Higher generation probabilities were observed for clonotypes shared by all four sorted-subset donors than for non-shared clonotypes. Only blood was sampled, and tissue TCR repertoires likely differ from those in blood. Incomplete sequencing was indicated by rarefaction of sorted-subset datasets, despite the large sequencing depth. Around 5.4% of naive CD4, 3.5% of naive CD8, 2% to 2.5% of memory CD4, and 0.4% of memory CD8 clonotypes were shared across several donors.

A remark on this clone: This clone's antigen is unknown. No much larger clone is present one base from it, and per-base qualities are unavailable.

Donors were healthy HIV-negative adults with no recently reported acute infections or vaccinations. All donors were Caucasian adults living in Nashville, Tennessee, USA. CD8 memory samples combined magnetically selected CD45RO+ cells with CCR7-negative CD45RA+ effector memory (TemRA) cells. Blood was obtained by leukapheresis, after which PBMCs were separated by Ficoll-Histopaque density gradient centrifugation and cryopreserved in liquid nitrogen vapor phase. Analytical flow cytometry was used to check the purity and quantity of each magnetically sorted T cell population. From each sorted fraction, genomic DNA was isolated and quantified by UV absorbance on a Nanodrop 2000c. TCR CDR3 regions were amplified from genomic DNA by multiplex PCR using the deep immunoSEQ assay. For each cell subset, the extracted genomic DNA was distributed evenly across all wells of several immunoSEQ 96-well plates, and each plate served as one replicate. For sorted subsets, approximately 210 ng of genomic DNA, equivalent to roughly 33,000 T cell genomes, went into each replicate PCR. Purified libraries were quantified with a Qubit 3.0 fluorometer, sized on a Bioanalyzer 2100, and re-quantified with the KAPA Library Quantification kit. Every immunoSEQ 96-well plate was sequenced on a dedicated single-read 150-cycle Illumina NextSeq 550 flow cell. Processing in the source paper ran as follows. The immunoSEQ output contained only junctional sequences without quality scores, so filtering could not match that applied to full-length reads. Sequences were annotated with PyIR, a Python wrapper for IgBLAST v1.9, using IMGT germline references to assign V/J genes and CDR3. Reads were removed for weak V/J assignments (E-value above 1e-6), missing CDR3, stop codons, out-of-frame junctions, or ambiguous translated residues. V3J clonotypes were defined as sequences sharing an identical inferred V gene, J gene, and CDR3 amino acid sequence. The percentage overlap between two repertoires was calculated by dividing the number of shared unique clonotypes by the size of the smaller repertoire. Three approaches were used to assess repertoire richness: RTK rarefaction, the Chao1 estimator, and Recon v2.1 estimates of unobserved clonotypes. OLGA was used to compute generation probabilities for all TCRbeta clonotypes that the gDNA method yielded from a few donors. In its TCRdb copy, this immuneACCESS table keeps in-frame sequences only and misses some clones. Where compared with another copy, unresolved V genes explain less than half of these, and the others have no known cause. V and J calls and clone size are given by that table; D and trimming were obtained from the DNA. The sample records more than 550,000 clones, about 90% of which are singletons. Less than 40% of the sample is taken by the ten largest.

Reading the germline V gene gives CDR1 SGDLS and CDR2 YYNGEE. Measured from the cysteine to the phenylalanine, the CDR3 is 16 residues long. Only the CDR3 DNA stays, 48 bases, in frame from base 1. The germline V end is reduced by 4 bases and the J end by 4 bases; junction bases left unmatched: 6. The chain uses TRBV9 and TRBJ2-2, with 11 bases in between that match TRBD1. The source material was memory CD8+ T cells from PBMCs. The cell subset or site label for this specimen denotes: CD45RO+ cells pooled with CCR7-negative TemRA cells. This sequence originates from a man between 18 and 29 years old in good health. Some clones in this sample may be carry-over from other donors' samples. The CDR3 in this case is CASSPPGTGGTGELFF. The bases are TGTGCCAGCAGCCCCCCCGGGACAGGGGGCACCGGGGAGCTGTTTTTT.